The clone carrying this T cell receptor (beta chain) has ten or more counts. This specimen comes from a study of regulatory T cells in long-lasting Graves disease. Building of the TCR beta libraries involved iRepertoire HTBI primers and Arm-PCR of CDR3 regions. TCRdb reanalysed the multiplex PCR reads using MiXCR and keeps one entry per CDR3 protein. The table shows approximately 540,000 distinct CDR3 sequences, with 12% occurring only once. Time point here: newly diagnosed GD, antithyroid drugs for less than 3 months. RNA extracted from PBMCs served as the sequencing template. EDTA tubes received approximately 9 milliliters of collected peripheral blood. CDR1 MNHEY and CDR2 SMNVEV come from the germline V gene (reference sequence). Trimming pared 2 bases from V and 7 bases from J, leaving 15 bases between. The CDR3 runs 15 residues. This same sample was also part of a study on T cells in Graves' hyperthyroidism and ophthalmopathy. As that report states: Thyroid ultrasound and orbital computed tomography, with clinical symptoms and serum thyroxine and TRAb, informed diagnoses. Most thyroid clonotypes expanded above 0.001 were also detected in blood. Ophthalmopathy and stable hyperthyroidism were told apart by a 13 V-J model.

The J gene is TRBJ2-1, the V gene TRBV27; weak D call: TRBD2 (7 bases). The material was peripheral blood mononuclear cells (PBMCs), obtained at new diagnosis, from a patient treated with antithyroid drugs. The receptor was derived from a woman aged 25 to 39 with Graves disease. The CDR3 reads CASSLRGGQGNEQFF. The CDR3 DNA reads TGTGCCAGCAGTTTAAGGGGGGGCCAGGGAAATGAGCAGTTCTTC.